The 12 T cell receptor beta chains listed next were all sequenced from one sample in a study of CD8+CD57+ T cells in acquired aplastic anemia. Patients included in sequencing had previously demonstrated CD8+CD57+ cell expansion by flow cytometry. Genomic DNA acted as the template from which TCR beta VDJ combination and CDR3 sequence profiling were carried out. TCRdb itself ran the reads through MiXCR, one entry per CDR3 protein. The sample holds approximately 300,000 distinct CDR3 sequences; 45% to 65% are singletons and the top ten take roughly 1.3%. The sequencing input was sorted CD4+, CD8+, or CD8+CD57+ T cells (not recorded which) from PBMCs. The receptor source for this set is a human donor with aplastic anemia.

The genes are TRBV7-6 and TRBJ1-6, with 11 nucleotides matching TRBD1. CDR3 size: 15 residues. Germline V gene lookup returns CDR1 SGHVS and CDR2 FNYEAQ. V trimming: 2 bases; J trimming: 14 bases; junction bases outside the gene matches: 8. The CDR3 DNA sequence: TGTGCCAGCAGCTTAACGGACAGGGGGCCGCACACCCTCCACTTT. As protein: CASSLTDRGPHTLHF.

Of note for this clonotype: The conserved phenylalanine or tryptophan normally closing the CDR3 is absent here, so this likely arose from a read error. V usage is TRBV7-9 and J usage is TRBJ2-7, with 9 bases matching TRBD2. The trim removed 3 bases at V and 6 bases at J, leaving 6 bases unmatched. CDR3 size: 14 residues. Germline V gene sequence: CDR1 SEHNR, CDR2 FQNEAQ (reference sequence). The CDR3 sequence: CASSFGGGVSEQYL. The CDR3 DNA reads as TGTGCCAGCAGCTTCGGCGGGGGGGTTTCCGAGCAGTACCTC.

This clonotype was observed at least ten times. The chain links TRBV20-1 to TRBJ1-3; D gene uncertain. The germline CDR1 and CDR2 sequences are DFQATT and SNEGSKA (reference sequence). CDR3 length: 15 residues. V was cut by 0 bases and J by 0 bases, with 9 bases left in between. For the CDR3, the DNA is TGCAGTGCTAGAGAGAGGCTTAGCTCTGGAAACACCATATATTTT. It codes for CSARERLSSGNTIYF.

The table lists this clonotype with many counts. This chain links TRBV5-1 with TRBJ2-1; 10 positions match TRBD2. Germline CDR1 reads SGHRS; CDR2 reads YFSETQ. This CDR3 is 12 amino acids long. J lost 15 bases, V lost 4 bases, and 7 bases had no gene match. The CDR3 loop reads CASSLLAGEPFF. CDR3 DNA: TGCGCCAGCAGCCTCCTAGCGGGGGAACCGTTCTTC.

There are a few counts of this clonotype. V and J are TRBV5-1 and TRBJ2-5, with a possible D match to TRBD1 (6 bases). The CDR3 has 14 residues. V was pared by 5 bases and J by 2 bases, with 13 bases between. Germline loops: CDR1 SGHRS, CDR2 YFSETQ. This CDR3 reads CASRPRTAQETQYF. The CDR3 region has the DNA TGCGCCAGCAGGCCCAGGACAGCTCAAGAGACCCAGTACTTC.

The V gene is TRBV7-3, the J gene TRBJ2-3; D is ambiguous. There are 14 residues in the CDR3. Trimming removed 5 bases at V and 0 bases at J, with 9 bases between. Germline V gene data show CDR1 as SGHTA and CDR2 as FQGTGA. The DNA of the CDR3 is TGTGCCAGCAGCCGTGACGGTAGCACAGATACGCAGTATTTT. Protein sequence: CASSRDGSTDTQYF.

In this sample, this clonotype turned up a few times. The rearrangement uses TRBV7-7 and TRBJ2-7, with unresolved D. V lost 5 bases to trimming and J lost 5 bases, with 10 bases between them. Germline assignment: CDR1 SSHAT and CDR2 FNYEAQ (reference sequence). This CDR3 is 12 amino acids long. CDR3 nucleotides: TGTGCCAGCAGCCCCTCCGTGAACGAGCAGTACTTC. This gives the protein CASSPSVNEQYF.

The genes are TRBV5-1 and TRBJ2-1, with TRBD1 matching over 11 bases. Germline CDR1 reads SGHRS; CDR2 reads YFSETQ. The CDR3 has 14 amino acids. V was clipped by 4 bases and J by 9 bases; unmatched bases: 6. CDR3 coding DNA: TGCGCCAGCAGCGGGGGACAGGGGGTCGGTGAGCAGTTCTTC. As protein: CASSGGQGVGEQFF.

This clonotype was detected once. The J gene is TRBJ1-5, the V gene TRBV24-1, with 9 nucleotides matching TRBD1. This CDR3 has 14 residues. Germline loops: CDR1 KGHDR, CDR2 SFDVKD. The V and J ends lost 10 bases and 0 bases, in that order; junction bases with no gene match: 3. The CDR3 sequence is CATQGADSNQPQHF. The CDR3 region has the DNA TGTGCCACACAGGGGGCGGATAGCAATCAGCCCCAGCATTTT.

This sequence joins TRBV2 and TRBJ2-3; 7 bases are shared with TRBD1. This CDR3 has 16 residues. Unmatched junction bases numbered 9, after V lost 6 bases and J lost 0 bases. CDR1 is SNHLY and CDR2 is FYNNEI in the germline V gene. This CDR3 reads CASSSLTGFSTDTQYF. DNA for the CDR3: TGTGCCAGCAGCTCCCTGACAGGGTTTAGCACAGATACGCAGTATTTT.

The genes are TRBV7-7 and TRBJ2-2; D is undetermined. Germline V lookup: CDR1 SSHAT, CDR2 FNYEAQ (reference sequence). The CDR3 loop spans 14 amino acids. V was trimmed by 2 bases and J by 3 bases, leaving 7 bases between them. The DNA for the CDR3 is TGTGCCAGCAGCTTAAAGGACGACACCGGGGAGCTGTTTTTT. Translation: CASSLKDDTGELFF.

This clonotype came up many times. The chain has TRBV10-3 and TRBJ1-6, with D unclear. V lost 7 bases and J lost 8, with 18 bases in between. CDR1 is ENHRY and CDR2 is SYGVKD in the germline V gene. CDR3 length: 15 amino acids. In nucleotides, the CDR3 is TGTGCCATCAACGATCGTGCCGCCCGGGATTCACCCCTCCACTTT. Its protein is CAINDRAARDSPLHF.